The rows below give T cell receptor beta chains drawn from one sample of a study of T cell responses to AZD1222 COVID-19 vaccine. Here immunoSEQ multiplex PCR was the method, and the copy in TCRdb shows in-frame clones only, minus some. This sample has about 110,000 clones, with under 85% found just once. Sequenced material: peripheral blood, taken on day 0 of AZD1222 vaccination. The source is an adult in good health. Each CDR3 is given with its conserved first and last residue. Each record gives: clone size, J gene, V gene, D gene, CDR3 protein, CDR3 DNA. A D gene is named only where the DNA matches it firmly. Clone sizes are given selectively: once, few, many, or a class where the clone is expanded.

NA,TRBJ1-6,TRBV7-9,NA,CASSSGGGSYNSPLHF,TGTGCCAGCAGCTCTGGGGGGGGCTCCTATAATTCACCCCTCCACTTT
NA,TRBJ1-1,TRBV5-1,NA,CASSFDGPGAFF,TGCGCCAGCAGCTTTGATGGCCCCGGGGCTTTCTTT
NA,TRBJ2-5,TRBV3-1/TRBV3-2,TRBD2,CASSSYSGGASETQYF,TGTGCCAGCAGCTCCTACAGCGGGGGGGCCTCAGAGACCCAGTACTTC
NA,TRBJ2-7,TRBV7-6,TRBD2,CASSPQLAGGPSWYEQYF,TGTGCCAGCAGCCCACAGCTAGCGGGGGGACCTTCCTGGTACGAGCAGTACTTC
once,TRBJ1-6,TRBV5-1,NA,CASSPDAYNSPLHF,TGCGCCAGCAGCCCGGACGCTTATAATTCACCCCTCCACTTT
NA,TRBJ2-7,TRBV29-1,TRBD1,CSVSTGAYEQYF,TGCAGCGTTTCGACAGGGGCCTACGAGCAGTACTTC
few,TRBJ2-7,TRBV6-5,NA,CASSYSIRGSSYEQYF,TGTGCCAGCAGTTACTCGATTCGGGGGAGCTCCTACGAGCAGTACTTC
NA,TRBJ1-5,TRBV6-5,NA,CASSQEGNQPQHF,TGTGCCAGCAGTCAGGAGGGGAATCAGCCCCAGCATTTT
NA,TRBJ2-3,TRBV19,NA,CASSIDSWGSADTQYF,TGTGCCAGTAGTATAGATTCCTGGGGGTCAGCAGATACGCAGTATTTT
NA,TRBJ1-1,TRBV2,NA,CASILRKMNTEAFF,TGTGCCAGCATCCTTAGGAAAATGAACACTGAAGCTTTCTTT
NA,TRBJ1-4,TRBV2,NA,CASSKDLPTGEKLFF,TGTGCCAGCAGTAAGGACCTACCAACGGGGGAAAAACTGTTTTTT
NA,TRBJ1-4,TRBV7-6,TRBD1,CASSLSGDRGYEKLFF,TGTGCCAGCAGCTTATCCGGAGACAGGGGGTATGAAAAACTGTTTTTT
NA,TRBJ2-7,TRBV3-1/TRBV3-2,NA,CASSQDLLAYEQYF,TGTGCCAGCAGCCAAGATTTGCTAGCCTACGAGCAGTACTTC
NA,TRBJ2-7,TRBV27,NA,CASSLSGQPYYEQYF,TGTGCCAGCAGTTTATCTGGGCAGCCTTACTACGAGCAGTACTTC
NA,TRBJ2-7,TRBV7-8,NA,CASSPKLEQYF,TGTGCCAGCAGCCCCAAATTGGAGCAGTACTTC
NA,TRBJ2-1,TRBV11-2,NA,CASSLDYPNNEQFF,TGTGCCAGCAGCTTAGATTACCCCAACAATGAGCAGTTCTTC
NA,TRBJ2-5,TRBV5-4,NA,CASSLGGKRGKETQYF,TGTGCCAGCAGCTTGGGGGGGAAAAGGGGAAAAGAGACCCAGTACTTC
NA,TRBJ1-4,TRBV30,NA,CAWSVTYPRNLEKLFF,TGTGCCTGGAGTGTTACGTACCCGAGAAATTTGGAAAAACTGTTTTTT
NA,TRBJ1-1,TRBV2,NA,CASKRYDTEAFF,TGTGCCAGTAAGAGGTATGACACTGAAGCTTTCTTT
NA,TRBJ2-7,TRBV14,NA,CASSQVEARHEQYF,TGTGCCAGCAGCCAAGTCGAGGCCCGCCACGAGCAGTACTTC
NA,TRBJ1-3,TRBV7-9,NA,CASSGNTIYF,TGTGCCAGCAGTGGAAACACCATATATTTT
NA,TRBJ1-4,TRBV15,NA,CATSRPVGTLGEKLFF,TGTGCCACCAGCAGACCCGTCGGGACCTTGGGTGAAAAACTGTTTTTT
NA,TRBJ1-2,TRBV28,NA,CASSPPGPWGYGYTF,TGTGCCAGCAGCCCGCCGGGCCCCTGGGGCTATGGCTACACCTTC
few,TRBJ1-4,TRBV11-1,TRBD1,CASSGDRRGRLFF,TGTGCCAGCAGCGGGGACAGGAGGGGGCGACTGTTTTTT
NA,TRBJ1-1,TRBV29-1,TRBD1,CSVTGQGLGTEAFF,TGCAGCGTTACAGGACAGGGCTTGGGCACTGAAGCTTTCTTT
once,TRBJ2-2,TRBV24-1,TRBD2,CATSFSGGNTGELFF,TGTGCCACATCCTTTAGCGGGGGGAACACCGGGGAGCTGTTTTTT
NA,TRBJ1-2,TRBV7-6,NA,CASSPSPGPGHGYTF,TGTGCCAGCAGCCCCAGCCCGGGACCTGGACATGGCTACACCTTC
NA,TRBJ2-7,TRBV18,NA,CASSLASGEQYF,TGTGCCAGCTCACTGGCCTCGGGCGAGCAGTACTTC
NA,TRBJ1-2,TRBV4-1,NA,CASSQAPRPEGGYTF,TGCGCCAGCAGCCAAGCCCCCCGCCCAGAGGGTGGCTACACCTTC
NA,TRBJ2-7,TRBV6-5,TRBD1,CASRLLWGQPYEQYF,TGTGCCAGCAGACTCCTTTGGGGACAGCCCTACGAGCAGTACTTC
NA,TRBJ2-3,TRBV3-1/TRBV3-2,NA,CASSQVRPADTQYF,TGTGCCAGCAGCCAAGTTCGGCCAGCGGATACGCAGTATTTT
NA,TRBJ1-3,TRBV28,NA,CASREGTLEGNTIYF,TGTGCCAGCAGGGAGGGGACCCTCGAAGGGAACACCATATATTTT
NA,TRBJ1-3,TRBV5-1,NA,CASSLDRANTIYF,TGCGCCAGCAGCTTGGACAGGGCAAACACCATATATTTT
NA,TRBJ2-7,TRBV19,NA,CASSTDGQYEQYF,TGTGCCAGTAGTACGGACGGTCAATACGAGCAGTACTTC
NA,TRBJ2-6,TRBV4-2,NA,CASSQSGVSGANVLTF,TGTGCCAGCAGCCAATCGGGGGTCTCTGGGGCCAACGTCCTGACTTTC
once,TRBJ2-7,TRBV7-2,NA,CASSPWAGYEQYF,TGTGCCAGCAGCCCCTGGGCGGGCTACGAGCAGTACTTC
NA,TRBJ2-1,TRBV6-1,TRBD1,CASSEAGTGGHEQFF,TGTGCCAGCAGTGAAGCTGGGACAGGGGGCCATGAGCAGTTCTTC
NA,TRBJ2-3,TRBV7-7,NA,CASSSSPYRESTQYF,TGTGCTAGCAGCTCCAGTCCTTACAGGGAAAGTACGCAGTATTTT
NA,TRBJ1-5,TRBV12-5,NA,CASGWAGQNQPQHF,TGTGCTAGTGGGTGGGCAGGACAAAATCAGCCCCAGCATTTT
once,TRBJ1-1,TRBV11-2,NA,CASSKGAVTRSEAFF,TGTGCCAGCAGCAAAGGGGCTGTTACACGTTCTGAAGCTTTCTTT
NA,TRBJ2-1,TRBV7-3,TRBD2,CASSPTSGENNEQFF,TGTGCCAGCAGCCCGACTAGCGGGGAAAACAATGAGCAGTTCTTC
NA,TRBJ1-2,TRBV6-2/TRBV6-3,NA,CASSPTDLIRKRTTF,TGTGCCAGCAGTCCCACAGACCTGATCCGGAAGCGTACCACCTTC
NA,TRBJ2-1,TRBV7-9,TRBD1,CASSFPRRTGETYNEQFF,TGTGCCAGCAGCTTTCCCCGCAGGACAGGTGAAACCTACAATGAGCAGTTCTTC
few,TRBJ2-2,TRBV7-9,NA,CASSGQNTGELFF,TGTGCCAGCAGCGGTCAGAACACCGGGGAGCTGTTTTTT
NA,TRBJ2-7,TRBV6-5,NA,CASQRKGLYEQYF,TGTGCCAGCCAAAGGAAGGGCCTTTACGAGCAGTACTTC
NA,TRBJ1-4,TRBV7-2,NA,CASSLPDSNEKLFF,TGTGCCAGCAGCCTCCCGGACAGTAATGAAAAACTGTTTTTT
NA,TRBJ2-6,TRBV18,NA,CASSLRQAGANVLTF,TGTGCCAGCTCACTGAGACAGGCTGGGGCCAACGTCCTGACTTTC
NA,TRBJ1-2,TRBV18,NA,CASSPPDLGVYYGYTF,TGTGCCAGCTCACCACCGGATCTGGGGGTGTACTATGGCTACACCTTC
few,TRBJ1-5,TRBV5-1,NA,CASPFSGACPQHF,TGCGCCAGCCCGTTTAGCGGGGCCTGTCCCCAGCATTTT
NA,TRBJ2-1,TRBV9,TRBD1,CASSVGQGREQFF,TGTGCCAGCAGCGTAGGACAGGGTCGCGAGCAGTTCTTC